This is a list of T cell receptor beta chains from one sample in a study of blood T cell repertoires in COVID-19. Clones were sequenced by immunoSEQ multiplex PCR, and TCRdb holds only the in-frame ones, with some missing. Among approximately 220,000 clones listed, over 85% were seen once. The sequenced sample consisted of PBMCs or T cells enriched from blood (not recorded which). The source of these receptors is a woman in her thirties with acute COVID-19. The CDR3 runs from the conserved cysteine through the conserved F or W. A D gene is named only where the DNA matches it firmly. Clone size is shown for a subset of rows, as once, few, many or a class of expanded clone.

D: -; J: TRBJ2-2; V: TRBV15; size: -; DNA: TGTGCCACCAGTACCGCCGCGGGAACCGGGGAGCTGTTTTTT; CDR3: CATSTAAGTGELFF
D: -; J: TRBJ2-7; V: TRBV5-4; size: -; DNA: TGTGCCAGCAGCCCGCGGGGCCCCTACGAGCAGTACTTC; CDR3: CASSPRGPYEQYF
D: TRBD1; J: TRBJ2-7; V: TRBV2; size: -; DNA: TGTGCCAGCAGCTACAGGGGTTCCGAGCAGTACTTC; CDR3: CASSYRGSEQYF
D: -; J: TRBJ2-3; V: TRBV13; size: -; DNA: TGTGCCAGCAGCTTAGGGGGCGGGGGCACAGATACGCAGTATTTT; CDR3: CASSLGGGGTDTQYF
D: TRBD1; J: TRBJ2-7; V: TRBV5-1; size: -; DNA: TGCGCCAGCAGCTTGGATTCGGGACAGTACTACGAGCAGTACTTC; CDR3: CASSLDSGQYYEQYF
D: -; J: TRBJ2-3; V: TRBV15; size: -; DNA: TGTGCCACCAGCAGAGTTCGGGGGACCCAGCCGGATACGCAGTATTTT; CDR3: CATSRVRGTQPDTQYF
D: TRBD1; J: TRBJ1-2; V: TRBV10-2; size: once; DNA: TGCGCCAGCAGGGGTGACAGGGCCGGTGGCTACACCTTC; CDR3: CASRGDRAGGYTF
D: -; J: TRBJ1-4; V: TRBV5-6; size: -; DNA: TGTGCCAGCAGCCGGTCAGGGGAAAGGGAAAAACTGTTTTTT; CDR3: CASSRSGEREKLFF
D: TRBD1; J: TRBJ1-6; V: TRBV2; size: few; DNA: TGTGCCAGCACCGTAAGGACAGGGAATAATTCACCCCTCCACTTT; CDR3: CASTVRTGNNSPLHF
D: TRBD2; J: TRBJ2-7; V: TRBV9; size: -; DNA: TGTGCCAGCAGTTCCCGACTAGCGGGGGGGCCAGACGAGCAGTACTTC; CDR3: CASSSRLAGGPDEQYF
D: -; J: TRBJ1-2; V: TRBV28; size: -; DNA: TGTGCCAGCAGTTTAAGCGACAGAGACTATGGCTACACCTTC; CDR3: CASSLSDRDYGYTF
D: -; J: TRBJ2-1; V: TRBV18; size: -; DNA: TGTGCCAGCTCACCACTTAGAGGACACCACAATGAGCAGTTCTTC; CDR3: CASSPLRGHHNEQFF
D: -; J: TRBJ1-6; V: TRBV19; size: -; DNA: TGTGCCAGTAGCCCGACAGGCTATAATTCACCCCTCCACTTT; CDR3: CASSPTGYNSPLHF
D: TRBD1; J: TRBJ1-6; V: TRBV5-5; size: once; DNA: TGTGCCAGCAGCCTCGGGACAGCTCGGAGCTCCTATAATTCACCCCTCCACTTT; CDR3: CASSLGTARSSYNSPLHF
D: -; J: TRBJ1-2; V: TRBV7-2; size: -; DNA: TGTGCCAGCAGCTCTACAGGGCTAGGGGGCTACACCTTC; CDR3: CASSSTGLGGYTF
D: TRBD1; J: TRBJ1-2; V: TRBV7-2; size: -; DNA: TGTGCCAGCAGCCCCGGACAGGGAAACTATGGCTACACCTTC; CDR3: CASSPGQGNYGYTF
D: -; J: TRBJ1-1; V: TRBV4-1; size: -; DNA: TGCGCCAGCAGCCAAGGGGTTCCAGGGGAAGCTTTCTTT; CDR3: CASSQGVPGEAFF
D: -; J: TRBJ1-1; V: TRBV19; size: -; DNA: TGTGCCAGTAGTATAGATGGGGGCAACACTGAAGCTTTCTTT; CDR3: CASSIDGGNTEAFF
D: -; J: TRBJ1-2; V: TRBV5-4; size: -; DNA: TGTGCCAGCAGCTTGACAGGGCTAATTACTAACTATGGCTACACCTTC; CDR3: CASSLTGLITNYGYTF
D: TRBD1; J: TRBJ2-3; V: TRBV5-4; size: -; DNA: TGTGCCAGCAGCCCCGCCCTCGGACAGGGCATAGATACGCAGTATTTT; CDR3: CASSPALGQGIDTQYF
D: -; J: TRBJ2-7; V: TRBV19; size: few; DNA: TGTGCCAGTAGTGAACGGACTGGGCCTTACGAGCAGTACTTC; CDR3: CASSERTGPYEQYF
D: -; J: TRBJ2-1; V: TRBV11-2; size: -; DNA: TGTGCCAGCAGCTTAGAAGCGGTCAATGAGCAGTTCTTC; CDR3: CASSLEAVNEQFF
D: TRBD2; J: TRBJ2-1; V: TRBV27; size: -; DNA: TGTGCCAGCAAACTAGCGGGGGGGCTTAATGAGCAGTTCTTC; CDR3: CASKLAGGLNEQFF
D: TRBD2; J: TRBJ2-1; V: TRBV24-1; size: -; DNA: TGTGCCACCAGTGGTTTAGCGGGGGCCCCCTGGGTTGAGCAGTTCTTC; CDR3: CATSGLAGAPWVEQFF
D: TRBD1; J: TRBJ2-7; V: TRBV7-9; size: -; DNA: TGTGCCAGCAGCAGTGGACAGGGTATTTACGAGCAGTACTTC; CDR3: CASSSGQGIYEQYF
D: -; J: TRBJ2-7; V: TRBV29-1; size: few; DNA: TGCAGCGTTGATCTACGCAGGGGAAACTCCTACGAGCAGTACTTC; CDR3: CSVDLRRGNSYEQYF
D: TRBD1; J: TRBJ1-5; V: TRBV2; size: once; DNA: TGTGCCAGCCATGACAGGGTTAATCAGCCCCAGCATTTT; CDR3: CASHDRVNQPQHF
D: -; J: TRBJ1-4; V: TRBV30; size: once; DNA: TGTGCCTGGAGCCCGACAGGACTTGCAACTAATGAAAAACTGTTTTTT; CDR3: CAWSPTGLATNEKLFF
D: TRBD1; J: TRBJ1-1; V: TRBV19; size: once; DNA: TGTGCCAGTAGTCCTAACCCGACAGGGGAAACTGAAGCTTTCTTT; CDR3: CASSPNPTGETEAFF
D: -; J: TRBJ1-1; V: TRBV6-5; size: -; DNA: TGTGCCAGCAGTTACCGGGAGGGCTGGAGCACTGAAGCTTTCTTT; CDR3: CASSYREGWSTEAFF
D: -; J: TRBJ2-1; V: TRBV9; size: once; DNA: TGTGCCAGCAGCCCTATGACAGGACGTTTAGATGAGCAGTTCTTC; CDR3: CASSPMTGRLDEQFF
D: TRBD1; J: TRBJ1-3; V: TRBV5-1; size: -; DNA: TGCGCCAGCAGTACAGGGGGCCCAACCGCGAACACCATATATTTT; CDR3: CASSTGGPTANTIYF
D: TRBD1; J: TRBJ1-2; V: TRBV29-1; size: once; DNA: TGCAGCGTTGAAGCGGAGGGAGACAGGGGTTTTCGTGGCTACACCTTC; CDR3: CSVEAEGDRGFRGYTF
D: -; J: TRBJ1-5; V: TRBV19; size: few; DNA: TGTGCCAGTAGGTTCCAGGGAAATCAGCCCCAGCATTTT; CDR3: CASRFQGNQPQHF
D: TRBD1; J: TRBJ1-1; V: TRBV7-2; size: -; DNA: TGTGCCAGCGGGGACAGGGTGAACACTGAAGCTTTCTTT; CDR3: CASGDRVNTEAFF
D: TRBD2; J: TRBJ2-1; V: TRBV18; size: -; DNA: TGTGCCAGCTCACCCGGGGGGGGCTACAATGAGCAGTTCTTC; CDR3: CASSPGGGYNEQFF